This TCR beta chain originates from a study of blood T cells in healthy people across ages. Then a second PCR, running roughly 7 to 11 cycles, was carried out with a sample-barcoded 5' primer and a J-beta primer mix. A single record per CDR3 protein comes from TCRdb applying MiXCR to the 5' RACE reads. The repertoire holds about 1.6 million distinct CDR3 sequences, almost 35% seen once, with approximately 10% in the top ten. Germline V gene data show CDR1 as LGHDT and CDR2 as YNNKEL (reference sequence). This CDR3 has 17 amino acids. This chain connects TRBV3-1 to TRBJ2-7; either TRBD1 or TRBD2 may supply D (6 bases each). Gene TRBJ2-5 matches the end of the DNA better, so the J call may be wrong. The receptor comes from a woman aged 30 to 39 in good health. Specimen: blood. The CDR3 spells CASSRKRPSGGGETQYF. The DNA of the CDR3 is TGTGCCAGCAGCCGAAAAAGGCCCTCCGGAGGGGGAGAGACCCAGTACTTC.